This T cell receptor (beta chain) emerged from a study of cytomegalovirus exposure and HLA in healthy donors. Regarding this clone: Its specificity is unknown.

Findings and caveats of the study: Some TCR beta chains (about 180 of them) were listed as cytomegalovirus-associated. In a later analysis, a missense DCLRE1C variant was linked to TCR beta V- and J-gene trimming.

This CDR3 is built from 12 residues. V lost 4 bases, J lost 4 bases, and 5 bases lay in between. CDR1 and CDR2 (germline): MDHEN, SYDVKM. This PCR relied on a set of 60 Vbeta primers and 13 Jbeta primers. Repertoires were generated with immunoSEQ multiplex PCR, while TCRdb's copy carries only in-frame clones and drops some. The sample totals under 200,000 clones; its top ten clones hold 6.5%. The sequenced sample was PBMCs. The J gene is TRBJ1-3, the V gene TRBV28, with unresolved D. This receptor was taken from a man aged 30 to 39 in good health and CMV-seronegative. Here the CDR3 DNA reads TGTGCCAGCAGTTCCGGGGGAAACACCATATATTTT. It encodes CASSSGGNTIYF.